This T cell receptor beta chain is drawn from a study of cytomegalovirus exposure and HLA in healthy donors. Study-level points and caveats: When a later analysis compared HLA-associated TCR beta chains with equally common others, the HLA-associated chains turned out to be more clonally expanded and to have lower generation probabilities. TCR sequences were mostly rare, though some public TCRs occurred in many donors. Cytomegalovirus association was assigned to under 200 TCR beta chains.

The length of the CDR3 is 17 residues. Per germline, CDR1 MGHRA and CDR2 YSYEKL. V was clipped by 3 bases and J by 6 bases; unmatched bases: 12. There are a few counts of this clone. No antigen is known for it. Researchers ran the PCR with 60 Vbeta and 13 Jbeta primers. Using immunoSEQ multiplex PCR, the repertoire was profiled, and TCRdb retains in-frame clones only, with some absent. Among some 180,000 clones listed, just over 75% were seen once. This TCR came from a woman aged 55-69 years in good health and CMV-seropositive. The sequencing sample was made of PBMCs. The chain combines TRBV4-1 with TRBJ1-2; 11 bases map to TRBD1. The CDR3 region is CASSHRPADRGQNGYTF. In nucleotides, the CDR3 is TGCGCCAGCAGCCATCGACCCGCGGACAGGGGGCAGAATGGCTACACCTTC.